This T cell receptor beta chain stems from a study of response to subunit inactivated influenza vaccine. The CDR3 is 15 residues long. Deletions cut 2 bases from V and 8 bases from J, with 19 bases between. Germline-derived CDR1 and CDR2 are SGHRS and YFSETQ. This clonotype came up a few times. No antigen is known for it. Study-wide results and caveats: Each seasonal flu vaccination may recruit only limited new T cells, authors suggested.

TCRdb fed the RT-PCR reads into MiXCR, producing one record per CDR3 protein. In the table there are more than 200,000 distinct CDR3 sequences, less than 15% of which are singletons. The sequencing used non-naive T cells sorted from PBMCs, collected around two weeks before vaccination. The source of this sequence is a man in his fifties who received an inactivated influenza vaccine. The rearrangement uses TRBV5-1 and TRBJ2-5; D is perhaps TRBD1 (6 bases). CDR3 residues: CASSLGQHLRGTQYF. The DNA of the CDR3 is TGCGCCAGCAGCTTAGGACAGCACCTTCGGGGAACCCAGTACTTC.